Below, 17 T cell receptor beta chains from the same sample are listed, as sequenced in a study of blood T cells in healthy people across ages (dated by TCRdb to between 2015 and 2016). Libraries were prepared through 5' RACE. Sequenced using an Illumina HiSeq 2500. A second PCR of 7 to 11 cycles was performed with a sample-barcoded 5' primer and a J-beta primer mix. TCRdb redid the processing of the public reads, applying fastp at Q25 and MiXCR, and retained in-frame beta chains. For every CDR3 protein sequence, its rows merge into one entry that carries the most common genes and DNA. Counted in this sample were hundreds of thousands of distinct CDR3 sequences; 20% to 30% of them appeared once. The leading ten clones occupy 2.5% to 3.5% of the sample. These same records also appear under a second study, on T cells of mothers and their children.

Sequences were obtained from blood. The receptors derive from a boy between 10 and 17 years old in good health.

CDR3 amino acids: CASSFRQGLNEKLFF. CDR3 nucleotides: TGTGCCAGCAGTTTCCGACAGGGGCTCAATGAAAAACTGTTTTTT. V is TRBV12-3 or TRBV12-4 and J is TRBJ1-4, with 8 bases aligning to TRBD1. The junction had 5 bases not matched to a gene; V was cut back by 3 bases and J by 5 bases. The CDR3 totals 15 residues.

For the CDR3, the DNA is TGTGCCAGCAGTTTAGGGGGAGCAAAAGGGGGCGGTGAGCAGTTCTTC. The encoded protein is CASSLGGAKGGGEQFF. The V gene is TRBV12-3 or TRBV12-4, the J gene TRBJ2-1; 7 bases align to TRBD1. This CDR3 is built from 16 residues. V dropped 1 base and J dropped 9; count of bases not matched to a gene: 12.

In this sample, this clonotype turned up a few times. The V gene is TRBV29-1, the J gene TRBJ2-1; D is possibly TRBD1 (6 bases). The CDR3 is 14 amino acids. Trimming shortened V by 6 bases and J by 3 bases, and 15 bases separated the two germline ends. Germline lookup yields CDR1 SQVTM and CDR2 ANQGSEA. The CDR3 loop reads CSVTGTLDYNEQFF. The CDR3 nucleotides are TGCAGCGTGACCGGGACACTCGACTACAATGAGCAGTTCTTC.

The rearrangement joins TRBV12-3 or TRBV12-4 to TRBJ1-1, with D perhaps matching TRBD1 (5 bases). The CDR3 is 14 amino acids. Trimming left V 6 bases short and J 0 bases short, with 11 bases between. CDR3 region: CASSRGAMNTEAFF. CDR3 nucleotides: TGTGCCAGCAGCCGAGGGGCCATGAACACTGAAGCTTTCTTT.

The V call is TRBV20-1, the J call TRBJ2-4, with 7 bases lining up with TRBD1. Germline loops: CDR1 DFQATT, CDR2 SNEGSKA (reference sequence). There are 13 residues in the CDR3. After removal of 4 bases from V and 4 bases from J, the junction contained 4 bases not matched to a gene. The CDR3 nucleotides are TGCAGTGCTACCCCAGGGGGAAAAAACATTCAGTACTTC. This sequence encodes CSATPGGKNIQYF.

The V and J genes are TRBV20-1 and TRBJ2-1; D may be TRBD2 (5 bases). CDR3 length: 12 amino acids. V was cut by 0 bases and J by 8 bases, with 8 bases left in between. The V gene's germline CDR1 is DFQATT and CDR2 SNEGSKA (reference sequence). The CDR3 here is CSAREGRDEQFF. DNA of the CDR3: TGCAGTGCTAGAGAAGGGAGAGATGAGCAGTTCTTC.

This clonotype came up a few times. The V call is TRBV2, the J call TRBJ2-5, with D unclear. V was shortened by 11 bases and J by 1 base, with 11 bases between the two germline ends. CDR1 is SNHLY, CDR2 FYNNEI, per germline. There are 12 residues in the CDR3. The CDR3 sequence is CAGSELQETQYF. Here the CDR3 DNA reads TGTGCCGGCTCGGAACTCCAAGAGACCCAGTACTTC.

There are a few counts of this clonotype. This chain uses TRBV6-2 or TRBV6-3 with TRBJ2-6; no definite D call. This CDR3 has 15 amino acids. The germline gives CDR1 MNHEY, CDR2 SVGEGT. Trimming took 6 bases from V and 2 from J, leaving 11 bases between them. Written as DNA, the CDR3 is TGTGCCAGCAGAGCGTTGATCACTGGGGCCAACGTCCTGACTTTC. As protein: CASRALITGANVLTF.

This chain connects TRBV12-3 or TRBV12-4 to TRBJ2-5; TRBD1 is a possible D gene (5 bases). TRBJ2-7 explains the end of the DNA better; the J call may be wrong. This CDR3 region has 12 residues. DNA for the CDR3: TGTGCCAGCAGTTTTCAGACAGACGAGCAGTACTTC. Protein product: CASSFQTDEQYF.

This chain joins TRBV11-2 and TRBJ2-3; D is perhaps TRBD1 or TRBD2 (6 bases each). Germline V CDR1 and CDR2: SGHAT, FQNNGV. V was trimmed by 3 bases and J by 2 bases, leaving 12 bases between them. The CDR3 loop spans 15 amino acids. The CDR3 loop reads CASSFGGPPTDTQYF. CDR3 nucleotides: TGTGCCAGCAGCTTCGGGGGCCCCCCCACAGATACGCAGTATTTT.

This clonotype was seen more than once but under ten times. The CDR3 bases are TGCGCCAGCAGCTCCTTACTAGAGGGCACAGATACGCAGTATTTT. Protein sequence: CASSSLLEGTDTQYF. V usage is TRBV5-1 and J usage is TRBJ2-3, with D tentatively TRBD2 (5 bases). CDR3 length: 15 amino acids. Germline values: CDR1 SGHRS, CDR2 YFSETQ. Between the trimmed V and J ends, which lost 3 bases and 1 base, there was a span of 12 bases.

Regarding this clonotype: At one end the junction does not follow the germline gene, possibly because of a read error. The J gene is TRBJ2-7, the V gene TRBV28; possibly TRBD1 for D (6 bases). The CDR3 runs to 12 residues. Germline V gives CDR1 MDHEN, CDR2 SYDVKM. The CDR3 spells CASSLSGDEQYF. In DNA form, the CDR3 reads TGTGCCAGCAGCTTATCAGGGGACGAGCAGTACTTC.

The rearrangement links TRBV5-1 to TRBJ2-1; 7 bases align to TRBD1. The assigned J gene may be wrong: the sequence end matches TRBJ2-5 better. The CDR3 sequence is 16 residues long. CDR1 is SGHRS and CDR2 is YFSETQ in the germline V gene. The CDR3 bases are TGCGCCAGCAGCTTCCTCGCAGGGGGTGGACAAGAGACCCAGTACTTC. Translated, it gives CASSFLAGGGQETQYF.

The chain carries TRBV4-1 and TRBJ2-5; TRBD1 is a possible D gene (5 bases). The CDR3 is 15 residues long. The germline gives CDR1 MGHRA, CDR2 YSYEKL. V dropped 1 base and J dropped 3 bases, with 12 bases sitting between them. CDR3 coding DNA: TGCGCCAGCAGCCAAGTCGGCGCAGGGAAAGAGACCCAGTACTTC. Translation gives CASSQVGAGKETQYF.

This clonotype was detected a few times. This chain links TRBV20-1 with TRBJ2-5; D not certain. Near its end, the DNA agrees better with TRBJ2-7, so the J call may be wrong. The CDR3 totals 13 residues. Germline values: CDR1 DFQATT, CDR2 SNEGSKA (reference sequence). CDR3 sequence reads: CSADLGETYEQYF. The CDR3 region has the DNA TGCAGTGCCGATTTAGGCGAGACTTACGAGCAGTACTTC.

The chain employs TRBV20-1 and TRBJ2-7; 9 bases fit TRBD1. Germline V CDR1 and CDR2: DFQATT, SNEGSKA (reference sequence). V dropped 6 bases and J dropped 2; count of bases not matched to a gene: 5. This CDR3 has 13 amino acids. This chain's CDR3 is CSAAGQGPYEQYF. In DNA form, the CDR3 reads TGCAGTGCGGCCGGACAGGGGCCCTACGAGCAGTACTTC.

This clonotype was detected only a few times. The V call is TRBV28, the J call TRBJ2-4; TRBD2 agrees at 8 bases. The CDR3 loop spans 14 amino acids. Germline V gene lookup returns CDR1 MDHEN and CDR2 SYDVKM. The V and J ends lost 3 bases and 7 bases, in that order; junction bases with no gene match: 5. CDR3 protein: CASSLWASGNIQYF. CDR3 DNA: TGTGCCAGCAGTTTGTGGGCTAGCGGGAACATTCAGTACTTC. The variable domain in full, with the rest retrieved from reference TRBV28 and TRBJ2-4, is DVKVTQSSRYLVKRTGEKVFLECVQDMDHENMFWYRQDPGLGLRLIYFSYDVKMKEKGDIPEGYSVSREKKERFSLILESASTNQTSMYLCASSLWASGNIQYFGAGTRLSVL.